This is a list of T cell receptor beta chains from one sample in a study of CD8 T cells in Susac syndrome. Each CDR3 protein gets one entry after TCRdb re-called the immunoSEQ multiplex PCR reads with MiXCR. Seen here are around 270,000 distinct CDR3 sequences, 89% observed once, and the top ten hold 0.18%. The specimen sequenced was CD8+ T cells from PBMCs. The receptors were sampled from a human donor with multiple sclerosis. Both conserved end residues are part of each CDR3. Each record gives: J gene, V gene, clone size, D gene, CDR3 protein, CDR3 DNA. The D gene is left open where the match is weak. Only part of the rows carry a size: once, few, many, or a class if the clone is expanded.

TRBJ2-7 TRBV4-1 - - CASSQGGSLGEQYF TGCGCCAGCAGCCAAGGCGGATCGCTCGGCGAGCAGTACTTC
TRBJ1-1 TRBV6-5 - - CASSSASVNTEAFF TGTGCCAGCTCTTCGGCTTCAGTGAACACTGAAGCTTTCTTT
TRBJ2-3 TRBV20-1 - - CSARWRGTDTQYF TGCAGTGCTAGGTGGCGGGGCACAGATACGCAGTATTTT
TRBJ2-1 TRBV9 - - CASSVGGRYEQFF TGTGCCAGCAGCGTAGGGGGGCGCTATGAGCAGTTCTTC
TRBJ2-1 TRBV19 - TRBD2 CASTDSGMDEHFF TGTGCCAGTACCGATAGCGGGATGGATGAGCATTTCTTC
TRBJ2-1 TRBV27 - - CASSLRGFQGHNEQFF TGTGCCAGCAGTTTAAGGGGATTTCAGGGCCACAATGAGCAGTTCTTC
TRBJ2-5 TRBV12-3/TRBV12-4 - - CASSRAQETQYF TGTGCCAGCAGCAGGGCGCAAGAGACCCAGTACTTC
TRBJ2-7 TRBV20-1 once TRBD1 CSASHLGTGSGEQYF TGCAGTGCTAGCCACCTTGGGACAGGTAGTGGGGAGCAGTACTTC
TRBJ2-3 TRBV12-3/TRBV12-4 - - CASSFLEGRGGDTQYF TGTGCCAGCAGTTTCCTCGAGGGGAGGGGGGGAGATACGCAGTATTTT
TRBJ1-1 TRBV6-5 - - CASRMTTVIAEAFF TGTGCCAGCAGGATGACAACAGTAATCGCTGAAGCTTTCTTT
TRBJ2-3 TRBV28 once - CASSTPPRAGTDTQYF TGTGCCAGCAGTACTCCCCCCAGGGCCGGCACAGATACGCAGTATTTT
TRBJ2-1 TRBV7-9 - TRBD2 CASSLGGAGRDNEQFF TGTGCCAGCAGCTTAGGAGGAGCGGGGCGTGACAATGAGCAGTTCTTC
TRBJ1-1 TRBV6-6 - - CASSYDGENTEAFF TGTGCCAGCAGTTACGACGGTGAAAACACTGAAGCTTTCTTT
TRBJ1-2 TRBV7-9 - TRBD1 CASSLSGTDIYGYTF TGTGCCAGCAGCTTAAGCGGGACAGACATCTATGGCTACACCTTC
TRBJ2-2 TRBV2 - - CASSQQGSDTGELFF TGTGCCAGCAGTCAACAGGGATCGGACACCGGGGAGCTGTTTTTT
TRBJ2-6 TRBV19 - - CASSFNGANVLTF TGTGCCAGTAGCTTTAATGGGGCCAACGTCCTGACTTTC
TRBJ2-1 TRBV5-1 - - CASRYRPQRDNNEQFF TGCGCCAGCAGGTATCGGCCCCAGCGGGACAACAATGAGCAGTTCTTC